These T cell receptor beta chains were read from a single sample in a study of T cell clusters in autoimmune cytopenias. No DNA is given; TCRdb re-called the multiplex PCR reads and lists each CDR3 protein once. The specimen's table records roughly 4,800 distinct CDR3 sequences. The same sample was also studied in work on T cell repertoires in aging, cancer and after chemotherapy.

The sample comprised peripheral blood. The receptors stem from a human donor in good health. The CDR3 runs from the conserved cysteine through the conserved F or W. The order of the fields is clone size, V gene, J gene, CDR3 protein. Some rows have no size entry. The others give once, few or many, or a class for an expanded clone.

clone size: -; V gene: TRBV11-2; J gene: TRBJ2-2; CDR3 protein: CASSSVLAGELFF
clone size: medium-sized; V gene: TRBV6-4; J gene: TRBJ2-3; CDR3 protein: CASSDVSGGTDTQYF
clone size: -; V gene: TRBV28; J gene: TRBJ2-5; CDR3 protein: CASSLGSGRETQYF
clone size: -; V gene: TRBV5-6; J gene: TRBJ2-1; CDR3 protein: CASSLDRGANYNEQFF
clone size: -; V gene: TRBV20-1; J gene: TRBJ1-2; CDR3 protein: CSATVTGNRVHGYTF
clone size: medium-sized; V gene: TRBV27; J gene: TRBJ1-6; CDR3 protein: CASSLGLQGDSPLHF
clone size: medium-sized; V gene: TRBV29-1; J gene: TRBJ1-1; CDR3 protein: CSGVKGQTNTEAFF
clone size: medium-sized; V gene: TRBV11-1; J gene: TRBJ2-1; CDR3 protein: CASSLVVSGNNEQFF
clone size: -; V gene: TRBV7-9; J gene: TRBJ2-3; CDR3 protein: CASSPFLTSTDTQYF
clone size: medium-sized; V gene: TRBV18; J gene: TRBJ2-2; CDR3 protein: CASSQDTGELFF
clone size: -; V gene: TRBV5-4; J gene: TRBJ2-1; CDR3 protein: CASSFSGETYNEQFF
clone size: medium-sized; V gene: TRBV15; J gene: TRBJ2-3; CDR3 protein: CATSNTGADTQYF
clone size: medium-sized; V gene: TRBV27; J gene: TRBJ2-7; CDR3 protein: CASSPKDRNVDEQYF
clone size: -; V gene: TRBV6-1; J gene: TRBJ2-1; CDR3 protein: CASSEETGGYNEQFF
clone size: -; V gene: TRBV7-9; J gene: TRBJ2-1; CDR3 protein: CASSSGGLAGEYNEQFF
clone size: -; V gene: TRBV4-1; J gene: TRBJ2-7; CDR3 protein: CASSLSGRYEQYF
clone size: medium-sized; V gene: TRBV12-3/TRBV12-4; J gene: TRBJ2-1; CDR3 protein: CAIPTVGNEQFF
clone size: -; V gene: TRBV5-5; J gene: TRBJ1-2; CDR3 protein: CASSFGTGNYGYTF
clone size: medium-sized; V gene: TRBV10-3; J gene: TRBJ2-2; CDR3 protein: CAATRDLSSGELFF
clone size: -; V gene: TRBV27; J gene: TRBJ2-7; CDR3 protein: CASSSGQTILYEQYF
clone size: medium-sized; V gene: TRBV7-6; J gene: TRBJ2-7; CDR3 protein: CASSLAGMNEQYF
clone size: medium-sized; V gene: TRBV6-1; J gene: TRBJ1-6; CDR3 protein: CASSELLGLPGSPLHF
clone size: -; V gene: TRBV7-2; J gene: TRBJ2-5; CDR3 protein: CASSTLAGGKQETQYF
clone size: medium-sized; V gene: TRBV6-1; J gene: TRBJ2-7; CDR3 protein: CASSARDGYEQYF
clone size: medium-sized; V gene: TRBV29-1; J gene: TRBJ2-3; CDR3 protein: CSVTDPTDTQYF
clone size: -; V gene: TRBV11-1; J gene: TRBJ1-2; CDR3 protein: CASSIGQLANYGYTF
clone size: -; V gene: TRBV5-4; J gene: TRBJ2-1; CDR3 protein: CASSLGHLLPNEQFF
clone size: medium-sized; V gene: TRBV6-2/TRBV6-3; J gene: TRBJ2-2; CDR3 protein: CASQRGLGELFF
clone size: -; V gene: TRBV6-2/TRBV6-3; J gene: TRBJ2-7; CDR3 protein: CASSYSGLLAGGSYEQYF
clone size: -; V gene: TRBV5-1; J gene: TRBJ2-1; CDR3 protein: CASSLASGTRNEQFF
clone size: medium-sized; V gene: TRBV6-1; J gene: TRBJ2-1; CDR3 protein: CASSENPGTSNNEQFF
clone size: medium-sized; V gene: TRBV28; J gene: TRBJ2-1; CDR3 protein: CASSLPLAGYYNEQFF
clone size: medium-sized; V gene: TRBV6-2/TRBV6-3; J gene: TRBJ1-5; CDR3 protein: CASSSGEIQPQHF
clone size: medium-sized; V gene: TRBV6-5; J gene: TRBJ1-1; CDR3 protein: CASSYRAGKVGTEAFF
clone size: medium-sized; V gene: TRBV6-1; J gene: TRBJ1-6; CDR3 protein: CASSALTSGNSPLHF
clone size: -; V gene: TRBV29-1; J gene: TRBJ1-2; CDR3 protein: CTILSTGGDHYGYTF
clone size: medium-sized; V gene: TRBV5-4; J gene: TRBJ1-2; CDR3 protein: CASSLVSGDGYTF
clone size: -; V gene: TRBV29-1; J gene: TRBJ1-5; CDR3 protein: CSAAGTGDQPQHF
clone size: -; V gene: TRBV5-1; J gene: TRBJ1-6; CDR3 protein: CASSLQGRDNSPLHF
clone size: medium-sized; V gene: TRBV6-1; J gene: TRBJ1-6; CDR3 protein: CASRKGQENSPLHF
clone size: medium-sized; V gene: TRBV5-6; J gene: TRBJ2-1; CDR3 protein: CASSGRERSYNEQFF
clone size: medium-sized; V gene: TRBV30; J gene: TRBJ1-5; CDR3 protein: CAWNEGQNNQPQHF